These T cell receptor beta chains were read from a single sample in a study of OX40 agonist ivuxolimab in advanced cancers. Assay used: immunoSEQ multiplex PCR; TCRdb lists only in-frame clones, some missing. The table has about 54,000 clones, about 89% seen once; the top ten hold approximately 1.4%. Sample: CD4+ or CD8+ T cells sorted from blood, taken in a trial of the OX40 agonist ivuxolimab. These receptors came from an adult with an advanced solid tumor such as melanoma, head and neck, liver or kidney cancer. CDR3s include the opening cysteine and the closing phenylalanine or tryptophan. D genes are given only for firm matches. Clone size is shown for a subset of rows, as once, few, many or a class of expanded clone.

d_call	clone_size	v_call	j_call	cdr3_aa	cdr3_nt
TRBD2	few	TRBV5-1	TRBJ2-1	CASTRTSGSNEQFF	TGCGCCAGCACAAGGACTAGCGGGAGCAATGAGCAGTTCTTC
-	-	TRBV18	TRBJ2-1	CASSPRRGPEQFF	TGTGCCAGCTCACCACGGCGAGGACCAGAGCAGTTCTTC
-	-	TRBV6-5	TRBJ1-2	CASSRDYLTNYGYTF	TGTGCCAGCAGCCGGGACTACCTGACTAACTATGGCTACACCTTC
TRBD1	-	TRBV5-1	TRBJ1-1	CASSRAGTGGFVDTEAFF	TGCGCCAGCAGCAGGGCCGGGACAGGGGGATTTGTGGACACTGAAGCTTTCTTT
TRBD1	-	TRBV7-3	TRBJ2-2	CASSRGQGGELFF	TGTGCCAGCAGCCGGGGACAGGGAGGCGAGCTGTTTTTT
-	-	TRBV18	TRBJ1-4	CASSPRQTPNEKLFF	TGTGCCAGCTCACCCAGACAGACTCCTAATGAAAAACTGTTTTTT
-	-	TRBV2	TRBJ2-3	CASSERRTHHPDTQYF	TGTGCCAGCAGTGAACGCCGGACCCATCATCCAGATACGCAGTATTTT
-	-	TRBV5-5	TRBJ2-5	CASSLAGGGWETQYF	TGTGCCAGCAGCTTGGCCGGAGGGGGCTGGGAGACCCAGTACTTC
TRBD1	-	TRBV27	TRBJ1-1	CASSRDRGAPEAFF	TGTGCCAGCAGTCGGGACAGGGGAGCGCCTGAAGCTTTCTTT
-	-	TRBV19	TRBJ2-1	CASSPTENEQFF	TGTGCCAGTAGTCCGACCGAGAACGAGCAGTTCTTC
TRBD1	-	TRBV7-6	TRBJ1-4	CASSLGPQGASEKLFF	TGTGCCAGCAGCTTAGGCCCCCAGGGGGCTAGTGAAAAACTGTTTTTT
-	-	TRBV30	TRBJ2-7	CAWSVPRRGSSYEQYF	TGTGCCTGGAGTGTACCCCGTCGTGGGTCCTCCTACGAGCAGTACTTC
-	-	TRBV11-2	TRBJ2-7	CASSLYRSGADEQYF	TGTGCCAGCAGCTTATATCGGTCAGGTGCAGACGAGCAGTACTTC
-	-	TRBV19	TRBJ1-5	CASSIVPPQRNQPQHF	TGTGCCAGTAGTATAGTTCCTCCTCAGCGCAATCAGCCCCAGCATTTT
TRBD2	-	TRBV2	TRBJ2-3	CASSGLAGGGDTQYF	TGTGCCAGCAGTGGCCTAGCGGGGGGAGGAGATACGCAGTATTTT
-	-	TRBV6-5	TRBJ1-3	CASSYQFPGLGNTIYF	TGTGCCAGCAGTTACCAATTTCCCGGGCTCGGAAACACCATATATTTT
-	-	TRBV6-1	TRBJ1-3	CASSANRQSSGNTIYF	TGTGCCAGCAGTGCTAATAGGCAGAGCTCTGGAAACACCATATATTTT
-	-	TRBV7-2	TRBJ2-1	CASRPRGQGISNEQFF	TGTGCCAGCAGACCGCGAGGCCAGGGCATCTCGAATGAGCAGTTCTTC
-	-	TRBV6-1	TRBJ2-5	CASNPGGLQETQYF	TGTGCCAGCAACCCCGGGGGGCTCCAAGAGACCCAGTACTTC
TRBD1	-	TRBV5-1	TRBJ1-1	CASSTQGDPNTEAFF	TGCGCCAGCAGTACCCAGGGGGACCCGAACACTGAAGCTTTCTTT
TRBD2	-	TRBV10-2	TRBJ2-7	CASRLAGLYEQYF	TGCGCCAGCAGGCTAGCGGGGCTCTACGAGCAGTACTTC
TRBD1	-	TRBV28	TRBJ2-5	CASSLWAGGEKTQYF	TGTGCCAGCAGTTTATGGGCAGGGGGCGAAAAGACCCAGTACTTC
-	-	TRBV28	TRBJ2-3	CASSLPHRGSSTDTQYF	TGTGCCAGCAGTCTCCCGCATCGAGGTTCCAGCACAGATACGCAGTATTTT
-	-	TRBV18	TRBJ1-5	CASSPRPGDFNQPQHF	TGTGCCAGCTCACCAAGGCCAGGGGATTTCAATCAGCCCCAGCATTTT
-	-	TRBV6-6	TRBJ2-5	CASSPGQQETQYF	TGTGCCAGCAGCCCCGGCCAACAAGAGACCCAGTACTTC
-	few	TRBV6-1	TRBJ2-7	CASSEMASAIYEQYF	TGTGCCAGCAGTGAAATGGCCTCGGCTATTTACGAGCAGTACTTC
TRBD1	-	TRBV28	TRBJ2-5	CASSRGRETQYF	TGTGCCAGCAGTAGGGGGCGGGAGACCCAGTACTTC
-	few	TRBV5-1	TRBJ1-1	CASSLLGNTEAFF	TGCGCCAGCAGCTTGTTGGGGAACACTGAAGCTTTCTTT
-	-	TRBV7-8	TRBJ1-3	CASSLAGTGNTIYF	TGTGCCAGCAGCTTAGCGGGAACTGGAAACACCATATATTTT
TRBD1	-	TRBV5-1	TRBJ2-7	CASSPIPGTGANEQYF	TGCGCCAGCAGCCCCATACCCGGGACAGGGGCCAACGAGCAGTACTTC
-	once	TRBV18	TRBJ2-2	CASSPGQHTGELFF	TGTGCCAGCTCACCCGGGCAGCACACCGGGGAGCTGTTTTTT
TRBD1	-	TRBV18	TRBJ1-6	CASSLGTGNNSPLHF	TGTGCCAGCTCACTAGGGACAGGGAATAATTCACCCCTCCACTTT
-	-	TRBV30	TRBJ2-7	CAGDRPDHYEQYF	TGTGCAGGAGACAGACCTGACCACTACGAGCAGTACTTC
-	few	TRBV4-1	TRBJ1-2	CASSPTGQVAYGYTF	TGCGCCAGCAGCCCAACAGGGCAGGTGGCCTATGGCTACACCTTC
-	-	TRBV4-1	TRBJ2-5	CASSQETYRGETQYF	TGCGCCAGCAGCCAAGAAACCTATCGGGGGGAGACCCAGTACTTC
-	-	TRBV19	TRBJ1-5	CASKGRGYQPQHF	TGTGCCAGTAAAGGCCGGGGGTATCAGCCCCAGCATTTT
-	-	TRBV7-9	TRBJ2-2	CASARTTANTGELFF	TGTGCCAGCGCTCGGACGACAGCGAACACCGGGGAGCTGTTTTTT
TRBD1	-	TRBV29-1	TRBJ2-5	CSVEPGTGGARTQYF	TGCAGCGTTGAACCCGGGACAGGGGGCGCACGGACCCAGTACTTC
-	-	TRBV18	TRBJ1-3	CASSPSLTQTGNTIYF	TGTGCCAGCTCACCTTCCCTAACACAGACTGGAAACACCATATATTTT
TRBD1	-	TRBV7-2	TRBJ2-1	CASSPYTGGNEQFF	TGTGCCAGCAGCCCCTACACAGGGGGGAATGAGCAGTTCTTC
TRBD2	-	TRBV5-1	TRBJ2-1	CASSLKAGGSYNEQFF	TGCGCCAGCAGCTTGAAAGCGGGAGGGTCCTACAATGAGCAGTTCTTC
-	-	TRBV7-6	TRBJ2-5	CASSRGPGVETQYF	TGTGCCAGCAGCCGGGGGCCGGGCGTAGAGACCCAGTACTTC
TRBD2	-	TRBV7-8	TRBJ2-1	CASSSGTSGSYNEQFF	TGTGCCAGCAGCTCTGGGACTAGCGGGAGCTACAATGAGCAGTTCTTC
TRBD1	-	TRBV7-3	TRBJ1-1	CASSFSGQRNTEAFF	TGTGCCAGCAGCTTTTCGGGACAGAGAAACACTGAAGCTTTCTTT
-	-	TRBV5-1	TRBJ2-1	CASSSPIVVRTGRNEQFF	TGCGCCAGCAGCTCGCCCATAGTCGTAAGAACAGGGCGGAATGAGCAGTTCTTC
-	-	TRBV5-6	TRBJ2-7	CASSLGGEQYF	TGTGCCAGCAGCTTGGGTGGGGAGCAGTACTTC
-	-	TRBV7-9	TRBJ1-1	CASSLVGRNTEAFF	TGTGCCAGCAGCTTAGTAGGGCGGAACACTGAAGCTTTCTTT
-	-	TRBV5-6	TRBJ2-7	CASSRGFEQYF	TGTGCCAGCAGTAGGGGGTTCGAGCAGTACTTC
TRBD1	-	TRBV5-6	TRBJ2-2	CASSWTGANTGELFF	TGTGCCAGCAGCTGGACAGGTGCGAACACCGGGGAGCTGTTTTTT
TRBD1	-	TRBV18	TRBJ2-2	CASSPRGPGTGELFF	TGTGCCAGCTCACCAAGGGGGCCGGGCACCGGGGAGCTGTTTTTT